This T cell receptor (beta chain) was obtained from a study of blood T cell repertoires in COVID-19. Across the whole study: PBMCs, B-cell-depleted T cells, or T cells provided the cDNA or gDNA that made up the material.

The protocol was immunoSEQ multiplex PCR, while the TCRdb copy is restricted to in-frame clones and leaves out a portion. The sample yields tens of thousands of clones, over 75% seen once. Trimming pared 5 bases from V and 4 bases from J, leaving 15 bases between. CDR1 and CDR2 from the germline V gene are SNHLY and FYNNEI. The length of the CDR3 is 15 residues. This clone was picked up a small number of times. The V and J genes are TRBV2 and TRBJ2-1, with a tentative D call TRBD1 (5 bases). The origin of this receptor is a human donor in a cohort sampled during active COVID-19. Sequencing input: peripheral blood. This chain's CDR3 is CASSSQGSGYNEQFF. CDR3 coding DNA: TGTGCCAGCAGTTCTCAGGGATCTGGATACAATGAGCAGTTCTTC.